The rows below give T cell receptor beta chains drawn from one sample of a study of CD8 T cells in ankylosing spondylitis. A single record per CDR3 protein comes from TCRdb applying MiXCR to the 5' RACE reads. The sample lists 200,000 to 300,000 distinct CDR3 sequences, about 24% occurring once. The sample was blood, either unsorted or a sorted T cell fraction (not recorded which). These receptors originate from a male donor with ankylosing spondylitis or in good health (not recorded which). CDR3s include the opening cysteine and the closing phenylalanine or tryptophan. D genes are given only for firm matches. The listing skips clone size in some rows; elsewhere it reads once, few, many or a size class.

>TRBV12-3/TRBV12-4|TRBJ2-1|.|.
CASSLGVASEQFF
TGTGCCAGCAGTTTAGGGGTAGCGAGTGAGCAGTTCTTC
>TRBV11-2|TRBJ1-4|.|TRBD1
CASSTRTGGAGEKLFF
TGTGCCAGCAGCACACGGACAGGGGGCGCGGGTGAAAAACTGTTTTTT
>TRBV20-1|TRBJ2-3|.|.
CSAGGRGITDTQYF
TGCAGTGCGGGGGGCAGGGGGATAACAGATACGCAGTATTTT
>TRBV12-3/TRBV12-4|TRBJ2-1|many|TRBD2
CASSLLGGGPNEQFF
TGTGCCAGCAGTTTACTGGGCGGGGGGCCCAATGAGCAGTTCTTC
>TRBV20-1|TRBJ1-5|few|.
CSATGRDQPQHF
TGCAGTGCTACGGGGAGAGATCAGCCCCAGCATTTT
>TRBV20-1|TRBJ2-5|many|.
CSARATGHQETQYF
TGCAGTGCTAGAGCCACAGGGCACCAAGAGACCCAGTACTTC
>TRBV4-2|TRBJ2-1|few|.
CASSQETGLQFF
TGTGCCAGCAGCCAAGAGACAGGCTTACAGTTCTTC
>TRBV18|TRBJ2-1|.|.
CASSPPRGIEQFF
TGTGCCAGCTCACCACCGAGGGGGATTGAGCAGTTCTTC
>TRBV7-3|TRBJ1-1|.|.
CASSSDTTNTEAFF
TGTGCCAGCAGCTCCGACACCACGAACACTGAAGCTTTCTTT
>TRBV12-3/TRBV12-4|TRBJ2-5|.|.
CASSSLEETQYF
TGTGCCAGCAGTTCCCTCGAGGAGACCCAGTACTTC
>TRBV20-1|TRBJ2-4|many|TRBD1
CSGTGPLAKNIQYF
TGCAGCGGGACAGGGCCCCTAGCCAAAAACATTCAGTACTTC
>TRBV20-1|TRBJ2-5|few|.
CSARGALYQETQYF
TGCAGTGCTAGAGGGGCCCTGTACCAAGAGACCCAGTACTTC
>TRBV29-1|TRBJ2-1|.|TRBD2
CSVESGGGGDEQFF
TGCAGCGTTGAATCGGGGGGGGGCGGCGATGAGCAGTTCTTC
>TRBV20-1|TRBJ2-3|.|TRBD2
CSASGLGSGGPDTQYF
TGCAGTGCTAGCGGATTGGGCAGCGGGGGGCCGGATACGCAGTATTTT
>TRBV12-3/TRBV12-4|TRBJ2-1|.|.
CASNSGTNTKGQFF
TGTGCCAGCAACTCCGGGACCAACACCAAAGGGCAGTTCTTC
>TRBV6-1|TRBJ1-3|few|.
CASSLEGYSGNTIYF
TGTGCCAGCAGCCTGGAGGGGTACTCTGGAAACACCATATATTTT
>TRBV6-5|TRBJ2-3|many|.
CASSWGARATDTQYF
TGTGCCAGCAGTTGGGGGGCGCGGGCCACAGATACGCAGTATTTT
>TRBV4-1|TRBJ1-1|.|.
CASSLIPGKGGRAEAFF
TGCGCCAGCAGCCTGATCCCGGGAAAAGGAGGAAGGGCTGAAGCTTTCTTT
>TRBV29-1|TRBJ2-1|.|.
CSVDPPRASYNEQFF
TGCAGCGTTGATCCCCCGCGTGCCTCCTACAATGAGCAGTTCTTC
>TRBV5-1|TRBJ1-4|.|.
CASSLGHNEKLFF
TGCGCCAGCAGCTTGGGCCATAATGAAAAACTGTTTTTT
>TRBV10-3|TRBJ1-4|.|TRBD1
CAISGQGDEKLFF
TGTGCCATCAGTGGCCAGGGGGATGAAAAACTGTTTTTT
>TRBV24-1|TRBJ1-5|.|.
CATSDSDEPQHF
TGTGCCACCAGTGATTCGGACGAGCCCCAGCATTTT
>TRBV29-1|TRBJ2-3|few|.
CSARGGATDTQYF
TGCAGCGCCCGAGGGGGGGCAACAGATACGCAGTATTTT
>TRBV4-1|TRBJ2-1|many|.
CASSDRDYVISYNEQFF
TGCGCCAGCAGCGACAGGGACTACGTGATCTCCTACAATGAGCAGTTCTTC
>TRBV7-7|TRBJ2-5|few|TRBD2
CASSRLAQETQYF
TGTGCTAGCAGCCGACTAGCCCAAGAGACCCAGTACTTC
>TRBV20-1|TRBJ2-1|.|TRBD2
CSARDLRGTYNEQFF
TGCAGTGCTAGAGATTTGCGGGGGACTTACAATGAGCAGTTCTTC
>TRBV10-3|TRBJ1-6|many|TRBD1
CASTGQDNSPLHF
TGTGCCAGCACCGGACAGGATAATTCACCCCTCCACTTT
>TRBV20-1|TRBJ2-7|.|.
CSAPLRHSGTPREYEQYF
TGCAGTGCCCCGCTCAGACACTCGGGTACCCCCCGGGAATACGAGCAGTACTTC
>TRBV20-1|TRBJ2-3|once|TRBD2
CCARDPYPSGDTDTQYF
TGCTGTGCTAGAGATCCATACCCTAGCGGGGACACAGATACGCAGTATTTT
>TRBV5-1|TRBJ2-1|many|TRBD2
CASSPEAGGGLVNEQFF
TGCGCCAGCAGCCCGGAGGCGGGGGGGGGACTGGTTAATGAGCAGTTCTTC
>TRBV29-1|TRBJ2-5|.|.
CSVEGRGWETQYF
TGCAGCGTTGAAGGCAGGGGCTGGGAGACCCAGTACTTC